Listed here are 5 T cell receptor beta chains from one sample, sequenced in a study of T cells in Graves' hyperthyroidism and ophthalmopathy. Amplified regions were TCR beta CDR3 sequences from RNA transcripts. The HTBI primer set served for first-round RT-PCR of the TCR CDR3. In TCRdb, the multiplex PCR reads were re-called with MiXCR into one record per CDR3 protein. The top ten hold 30% to 40% of the sample, which has about 640,000 distinct CDR3 sequences, about 20% seen once. The sample taken for sequencing was blood. Every receptor here comes from a man younger than 45 with Graves' ophthalmopathy.

The chain employs TRBV19 and TRBJ1-3; D uncertain. V was pared by 1 base and J by 0 bases, with 13 bases between. Per the germline V gene, CDR1 is LNHDA and CDR2 is SQIVND (reference sequence). The length of the CDR3 is 17 residues. This chain's CDR3 is CASSIVAIIASGNTIYF. The DNA for the CDR3 is TGTGCCAGTAGTATAGTCGCGATCATCGCCTCTGGAAACACCATATATTTT.

This chain's CDR3 is CSVDPQGVGNTIYF. CDR3 in DNA: TGCAGCGTTGATCCCCAGGGGGTCGGAAACACCATATATTTT. This chain joins TRBV29-1 and TRBJ1-3, with 7 bases that match TRBD1. Trimming removed 3 bases from V and 4 bases from J; junction bases left unmatched: 6. This CDR3 spans 14 amino acids. Germline V gene data show CDR1 as SQVTM and CDR2 as ANQGSEA.

The sample holds a few counts of this clonotype. This chain uses TRBV19 with TRBJ1-5, with 12 bases matching TRBD1. This CDR3 spans 18 amino acids. CDR1 and CDR2 (germline): LNHDA, SQIVND (reference sequence). After removal of 3 bases from V and 1 base from J, the junction contained 7 bases not matched to a gene. In nucleotides, the CDR3 is TGTGCCAGTAGTATCCGGGACAGGGGGCGTGGGAGCAATCAGCCCCAGCATTTT. Amino acid sequence: CASSIRDRGRGSNQPQHF. Using reference TRBV19 and TRBJ1-5 for the parts outside the CDR3, the full variable domain is DGGITQSPKYLFRKEGQNVTLSCEQNLNHDAMYWYRQDPGQGLRLIYYSQIVNDFQKGDIAEGYSVSREKKESFPLTVTSAQKNPTAFYLCASSIRDRGRGSNQPQHFGDGTRLSIL.

This clonotype was detected a few times. The genes are TRBV10-3 and TRBJ2-5; 7 bases are shared with TRBD1. V dropped 4 bases and J dropped 1; count of bases not matched to a gene: 3. The germline CDR1 and CDR2 sequences are ENHRY and SYGVKD. This CDR3 contains 14 residues. DNA for the CDR3: TGTGCCATCAGTGGGGACAGTGCCCAAGAGACCCAGTACTTC. This sequence encodes CAISGDSAQETQYF.

This clonotype appeared a few times. V gene TRBV20-1 combines with J gene TRBJ2-1; D perhaps matches TRBD2 (6 bases). Trimming removed 3 bases at V and 5 bases at J, with 14 bases between. The germline CDR1 and CDR2 sequences are DFQATT and SNEGSKA (reference sequence). The CDR3 loop spans 14 amino acids. The CDR3 loop is CSASGRDLDNEQFF. The CDR3 bases are TGCAGTGCTAGCGGGCGGGACCTAGACAATGAGCAGTTCTTC.